The source of this T cell receptor beta chain is a study of CD8 T cells in Susac syndrome. The V end was cut by 2 bases, the J end by 5 bases, with 9 bases between. The CDR3 has 13 residues. The germline V gene encodes CDR1 MNHEY and CDR2 SMNVEV (reference sequence). RNA in amounts of about 0.5 to 1 ug was reverse transcribed with random hexamers. The method of amplification for TCR beta CDR3 was immunoSEQ multiplex PCR, covering 54 Vbeta and 13 Jbeta. Each CDR3 protein gets one entry after TCRdb re-called the immunoSEQ multiplex PCR reads with MiXCR. The table records 77,000 or so distinct CDR3 sequences, roughly 94% of them present only once. Both CD4+ and CD8+ T cells were negatively isolated, and TEMRA cells underwent FACS enrichment.

Source material: CD8+ T cells from PBMCs. This receptor was obtained from a human donor with multiple sclerosis. The V and J genes are TRBV27 and TRBJ1-1, with a possible D match to TRBD1 (6 bases). The CDR3 DNA reads TGTGCCAGCAGTTTAGCAGGGGTGACTGAAGCTTTCTTT. Translated, it gives CASSLAGVTEAFF.